This T cell receptor (beta chain) emerged from a study of somatic mutations in cytotoxic T cells in rheumatoid arthritis. Study context: Blood (under 32 ml EDTA) from each patient was taken right after diagnosis, before any treatment. In some cases, T-cell populations stained with V beta antibodies were flow-sorted at nearly 100% purity, and these included V beta1+ cells sequenced for TCRB.

Study observations and caveats: Neither rheumatoid arthritis patients nor age-matched healthy controls had significantly different CD8+ T-cell clonality from the other group.

Germline loops: CDR1 SQVTM, CDR2 ANQGSEA. V was shortened by 4 bases and J by 1 base, with 10 bases between the two germline ends. There are 14 residues in the CDR3. Assay used: immunoSEQ multiplex PCR; TCRdb lists only in-frame clones, some missing. The sample lists 27,000 or so clones; around 90% were seen once. Of note for this clone: As yet, its antigen is unknown.

The receptor's source is an adult with rheumatoid arthritis. The specimen sequenced was CD8+ T cells sorted from blood. This chain uses TRBV29-1 with TRBJ2-2; weak D call: TRBD1 (5 bases). CDR3 nucleotides: TGCAGCGTTGTCTCTCAGGGGAACACCGGGGAGCTGTTTTTT. It is translated as CSVVSQGNTGELFF.